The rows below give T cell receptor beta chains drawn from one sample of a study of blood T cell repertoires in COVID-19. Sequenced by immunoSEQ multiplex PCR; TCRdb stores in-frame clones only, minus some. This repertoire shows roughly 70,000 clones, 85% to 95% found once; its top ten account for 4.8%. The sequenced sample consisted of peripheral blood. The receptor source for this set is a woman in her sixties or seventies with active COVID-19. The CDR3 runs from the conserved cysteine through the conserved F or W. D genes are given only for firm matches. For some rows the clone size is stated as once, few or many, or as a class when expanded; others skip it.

TGCGCCAGCAGCTTGGGGCCCACTAGTCTGCGGCTCTACGAGCAGTACTTC | CASSLGPTSLRLYEQYF | - | TRBV5-1 | - | TRBJ2-7
TGTGCCAGCAGCTTACCGGGACAGGGGTGGTTTAAGTTCTTC | CASSLPGQGWFKFF | - | TRBV3-1/TRBV3-2 | TRBD1 | TRBJ2-1
TGTGCCAGCAGCTCGCCCCTGACTAGCGGGACGACCCAGTACTTC | CASSSPLTSGTTQYF | - | TRBV5-4 | TRBD2 | TRBJ2-5
TGTGCCAGCTCACCAGACGGACAGAACTATGGCTACACCTTC | CASSPDGQNYGYTF | - | TRBV18 | - | TRBJ1-2
TGCGCCAGCAGCTTGGCCAAGGACAACTCTGGGGCCAACGTCCTGACTTTC | CASSLAKDNSGANVLTF | - | TRBV5-1 | - | TRBJ2-6
TGTGCCAGCAGCGCCGGCTTAGGGGCCTACGAGCAGTACTTC | CASSAGLGAYEQYF | once | TRBV9 | - | TRBJ2-7
TGTGCCAGCAGCCGGGGGCGGACAGGGAAAGAGGAGACCCAGTACTTC | CASSRGRTGKEETQYF | - | TRBV11-2 | TRBD1 | TRBJ2-5
TGTGCCAGCAGTCTTCTAGCGGGAGTTCGGCAAGAGACCCAGTACTTC | CASSLLAGVRQETQYF | - | TRBV28 | TRBD2 | TRBJ2-5
TGTGCCACCAGTGATTTGAACAGCGGGAGGGCCAGCGATGAGCAGTTCTTC | CATSDLNSGRASDEQFF | - | TRBV24-1 | TRBD2 | TRBJ2-1
TGTGCCAGCAGTTATGCCCCCGGGGTCACAGATACGCAGTATTTT | CASSYAPGVTDTQYF | - | TRBV28 | - | TRBJ2-3
TGTGCCAGCAGTTTAGCGGGAGCGTCCGGCAATGAGCAGTTCTTC | CASSLAGASGNEQFF | - | TRBV6-5 | TRBD2 | TRBJ2-1
TGTGCCAGTAGTTCACCCGGGACAGGGGGAGCTGGGGCCAACGTCCTGACTTTC | CASSSPGTGGAGANVLTF | - | TRBV19 | TRBD1 | TRBJ2-6
TGTGCCAGCAGTTTAGTACAAAACACCATATATTTT | CASSLVQNTIYF | few | TRBV28 | - | TRBJ1-3
TGTGCCAGCAAACGGGGGAATCAGCCCCAGCATTTT | CASKRGNQPQHF | - | TRBV6-5 | - | TRBJ1-5
TGCGCCAGCAGCAAGACGCCACGGGGGGATAATGAGCAGTTCTTC | CASSKTPRGDNEQFF | - | TRBV5-1 | TRBD2 | TRBJ2-1
TGTGCCAGCAGTTCACAAGAGACCCAGTACTTC | CASSSQETQYF | - | TRBV6-6 | - | TRBJ2-5
TGTGCCAGCTCACAACAGATGAACACTGAAGCTTTCTTT | CASSQQMNTEAFF | - | TRBV18 | - | TRBJ1-1
TGTGCCAGCAGTCCCACAGATTCCTCTGGAAACACCATATATTTT | CASSPTDSSGNTIYF | - | TRBV27 | - | TRBJ1-3
TGCGCCAGCAGCACAAACCAAGAGACCCAGTACTTC | CASSTNQETQYF | - | TRBV5-1 | - | TRBJ2-5
TGCGCCAGCAGCGAAGGGGTAAAACTGTTTTTT | CASSEGVKLFF | once | TRBV5-1 | - | TRBJ1-4
TGTGCCAGCAGAAAAGGGGTAAACACCATATATTTT | CASRKGVNTIYF | - | TRBV28 | - | TRBJ1-3
TGTGCCAGCAGCGTCTGGTCCGGGACCGGGGAGCTGTTTTTT | CASSVWSGTGELFF | - | TRBV9 | - | TRBJ2-2
TGTGCCAGCAGCCGGGCAGGGAATGCCGGGGAGCTGTTTTTT | CASSRAGNAGELFF | - | TRBV3-1/TRBV3-2 | - | TRBJ2-2
TGTGCCAGCAGCCAAGCAGGGGGCGCGAACACTGAAGCTTTCTTT | CASSQAGGANTEAFF | - | TRBV3-1/TRBV3-2 | TRBD1 | TRBJ1-1
TGCGCCAGCAGCCAAGATCTCCCAGGGTGGGAGCAGTACTTC | CASSQDLPGWEQYF | - | TRBV4-1 | - | TRBJ2-7
TGTGCCAGTAGGGGCAGGGGCTTCTTAAATCAGCCCCAGCATTTT | CASRGRGFLNQPQHF | - | TRBV19 | - | TRBJ1-5
TGTGCCAGTAGTATGGCAGTAGCGGGAGGGCCGGAGTACTTC | CASSMAVAGGPEYF | - | TRBV19 | TRBD2 | TRBJ2-7
TGCAGCGTTGGGGCTAGCGGCCGGGAGGATACGCAGTATTTT | CSVGASGREDTQYF | - | TRBV29-1 | TRBD2 | TRBJ2-3
TGCAGTGCTTGGCGGAGGGGAGCTTTCTTT | CSAWRRGAFF | - | TRBV20-1 | - | TRBJ1-1
TGTGCCAGCAGCTTACGCGGGACAGGGGTTGGAAACACTGAAGCTTTCTTT | CASSLRGTGVGNTEAFF | - | TRBV13 | TRBD1 | TRBJ1-1
TGTGCCAGTAGTATAACGGGGAATTCACCCCTCCACTTT | CASSITGNSPLHF | - | TRBV19 | - | TRBJ1-6
TGCGCCAGCAGCCAAGATGGGGGGTTAGCGGGCCAAGAGACCCAGTACTTC | CASSQDGGLAGQETQYF | once | TRBV4-1 | TRBD2 | TRBJ2-5
TGTGCCAGCAGCCCAGGGACAGGTCGGTCAACTAATGAAAAACTGTTTTTT | CASSPGTGRSTNEKLFF | - | TRBV5-6 | TRBD1 | TRBJ1-4
TGTGCCTGGAATCTAGTCGGCGAGCAGTACTTC | CAWNLVGEQYF | once | TRBV30 | - | TRBJ2-7
TGTGCCAGCTCATCTTCCTTAGCGGGGAACACCGGGGAGCTGTTTTTT | CASSSSLAGNTGELFF | - | TRBV18 | TRBD2 | TRBJ2-2
TGCGCCAGCAGCTTGGCGTCAGGGGCAATAATCGAGCAGTACTTC | CASSLASGAIIEQYF | - | TRBV5-1 | - | TRBJ2-7
TGTGCCAGCAGTTTCCCTGGGACAGGTGGTCAGCCCCAGCATTTT | CASSFPGTGGQPQHF | once | TRBV28 | TRBD1 | TRBJ1-5
TGTGCCACCCAAGAGGCTGGAAACACCATATATTTT | CATQEAGNTIYF | - | TRBV6-5 | - | TRBJ1-3
TGTGCCAGTAGTAGCGCACGAATAGGGGTTAATTCACCCCTCCACTTT | CASSSARIGVNSPLHF | - | TRBV19 | - | TRBJ1-6
TGTGCCAGCAGCTTAGACGCGGATCCTAACTATGGCTACACCTTC | CASSLDADPNYGYTF | - | TRBV7-9 | - | TRBJ1-2
TGTGCCAGCAGCTTACGCGTTGGGACTAGCGGCTACAATGAGCAGTTCTTC | CASSLRVGTSGYNEQFF | - | TRBV7-9 | TRBD2 | TRBJ2-1
TGTGCCAGCAGCTCCCAGGGGGCAGCCTCCTACAATGAGCAGTTCTTC | CASSSQGAASYNEQFF | - | TRBV5-4 | TRBD1 | TRBJ2-1